Described below is a single TCR beta chain sequence and its context. What it recognizes is unknown. This record comes from a study of T cells in Graves' hyperthyroidism and ophthalmopathy. General observations from the study: The model identified upcoming ophthalmopathy a median approximately 6.5 months ahead of onset.

Orbital computed tomography and thyroid ultrasound, together with serum TRAb and thyroxine and clinical symptoms, were used for diagnoses. This sample holds PBMCs from roughly 10 ml fresh peripheral blood. Template material for amplifying TCR beta CDR3 regions consisted of RNA transcripts. A first-round RT-PCR of the TCR CDR3 used the HTBI primer set. TCRdb reprocessed the multiplex PCR reads via MiXCR and lists one record per CDR3 protein. The top ten clones hold approximately 10% of a sample with more than 300,000 distinct CDR3 sequences, roughly 13% of them seen once. Germline CDR1 is LNHDA and CDR2 is SQIVND (reference sequence). The CDR3 consists of 15 residues. The ends lost 5 bases at V and 5 bases at J; junction bases unmatched: 8.

The source of this sequence is an older woman with Graves' hyperthyroidism. The gene calls are TRBV19 and TRBJ2-1; 8 bases are a match to TRBD2. The sequencing input was blood. The CDR3 nucleotides read TGTGCCAGTAGTTCCGGGACTAGGTCCCACAATGAGCAGTTCTTC. Its translation is CASSSGTRSHNEQFF.